This TCR beta chain was sequenced in a study of CD8 T cells in Susac syndrome. General study findings and limits: Peak Susac CD8+ clonal expansion was seen in TEMRA cells and active patients.

The T cells that were sequenced for TCR beta were CD8+ and CD4+ cells from blood. Patients with Susac syndrome showed fulfilment of recently defined diagnostic criteria for definite or probable disease. The RNA, roughly 0.5 to 1 ug, was put through reverse transcription using random hexamers. A single record per CDR3 protein comes from TCRdb applying MiXCR to the immunoSEQ multiplex PCR reads. The table has about 81,000 distinct CDR3 sequences, 94% seen once. Concerning this clonotype itself: Its antigen is not known.

V gave up 5 bases and J gave up 5 bases; unmatched junction bases: 6. This CDR3 has 14 amino acids. The germline V gene has CDR1 LNHNV and CDR2 YYDKDF (reference sequence). The source material was CD8+ T cells from PBMCs. The gene calls are TRBV15 and TRBJ2-5, with TRBD1 matching 9 bases. The clonotype comes from a human donor with Susac syndrome. The CDR3 region is CATSLTGGAETQYF. The DNA for the CDR3 is TGTGCCACCAGCCTAACAGGGGGCGCGGAGACCCAGTACTTC.